The source of this T cell receptor beta chain is a study of OX40 agonist ivuxolimab in advanced cancers. This CDR3 spans 16 amino acids. V lost 6 bases, J lost 5 bases, and 11 bases stayed unmatched. Per germline, CDR1 SEHNR and CDR2 FQNEAQ (reference sequence). Clones were sequenced by immunoSEQ multiplex PCR, and TCRdb holds only the in-frame ones, with some missing. The table shows around 90,000 clones, with roughly 91% occurring only once. This chain joins TRBV7-9 and TRBJ2-5; TRBD2 agrees at 11 bases. The sequence was obtained from an adult with an advanced solid tumor such as melanoma, head and neck, liver or kidney cancer. The sample consisted of CD4+ or CD8+ T cells sorted from blood, taken in a trial of the OX40 agonist ivuxolimab. CDR3 sequence: CASRLLAGAGVETQYF. As DNA, the CDR3 is TGTGCCAGCAGACTACTAGCGGGGGCTGGGGTGGAGACCCAGTACTTC.